The 26 T cell receptor beta chains presented below share a single source sample, sequenced in a study of control samples from healthy donors and cancer patients. TCRdb keeps only in-frame clones here, not all; method: immunoSEQ multiplex PCR. The sample holds 100,000 or so clones; roughly 80% are singletons and the top ten take roughly an eighth. The sequenced sample was blood. The receptor set was obtained from a woman between 50 and 59 years old in good health.

V and J are TRBV28 and TRBJ2-5, with D perhaps TRBD2 (7 bases). The germline CDR1 and CDR2 sequences are MDHEN and SYDVKM. Trimming cost V 0 bases and J 1 base, with 9 bases left between them. CDR3 length: 15 residues. The DNA for the CDR3 is TGTGCCAGCAGTTTATGGGGGGGGGCCCAAGAGACCCAGTACTTC. This codes for CASSLWGGAQETQYF. Supplemented by reference TRBV28 and TRBJ2-5, the full variable domain reads DVKVTQSSRYLVKRTGEKVFLECVQDMDHENMFWYRQDPGLGLRLIYFSYDVKMKEKGDIPEGYSVSREKKERFSLILESASTNQTSMYLCASSLWGGAQETQYFGPGTRLLVL.

This sequence joins TRBV7-9 and TRBJ2-7; TRBD1 is a possible D gene (6 bases). Trimming stripped 1 base from V and 2 bases from J, with 9 bases between. The CDR3 consists of 14 residues. Germline V gene lookup returns CDR1 SEHNR and CDR2 FQNEAQ (reference sequence). The CDR3 spells CASSLERTAYEQYF. For the CDR3, the DNA is TGTGCCAGCAGCTTAGAGAGGACAGCCTACGAGCAGTACTTC.

The rearrangement joins TRBV5-4 to TRBJ2-1; 7 bases line up with TRBD2. In germline, CDR1 is SGHNT, CDR2 YYREEE (reference sequence). J lost 3 bases, V lost 4 bases, and 13 bases had no gene match. This CDR3 has 17 residues. The CDR3 DNA reads TGTGCCAGCAGCCTGGCGGGCGGGGGTAATCTCTACAATGAGCAGTTCTTC. Translated, it gives CASSLAGGGNLYNEQFF.

The rearrangement links TRBV2 to TRBJ2-5, with 9 nucleotides matching TRBD2. The V gene's germline CDR1 is SNHLY and CDR2 FYNNEI. The CDR3 loop spans 15 amino acids. The ends lost 1 base at V and 3 bases at J; junction bases unmatched: 3. CDR3 sequence (DNA): TGTGCCAGCAGTGAAGGAGCGGGGGGCGAAGAGACCCAGTACTTC. This translates into CASSEGAGGEETQYF.

V and J are TRBV3-1 (or the pseudogene TRBV3-2) and TRBJ2-1, with 12 bases matching TRBD2. J was trimmed by 8 bases and V by 4 bases; bases with no gene match: 9. This CDR3 region has 16 residues. CDR1 is LGHDT, CDR2 YNNKEL, per germline (reference sequence). The CDR3 nucleotides are TGTGCCAGCAGCCCGAGGGCTAGCGGGAGGGTTCATGAGCAGTTCTTC. Its translation: CASSPRASGRVHEQFF.

V gene TRBV30 combines with J gene TRBJ1-2, with a tentative D call TRBD1 (5 bases). Germline lookup yields CDR1 GTSNPN and CDR2 SVGIG (reference sequence). V was shortened by 0 bases and J by 4 bases, with 6 bases between the two germline ends. The CDR3 has 12 amino acids. The CDR3 sequence: CAWSVGTYGYTF. The CDR3 DNA reads as TGTGCCTGGAGTGTCGGGACCTATGGCTACACCTTC. The full variable domain, with the rest looked up from reference TRBV30 and TRBJ1-2, is SQTIHQWPATLVQPVGSPLSLECTVEGTSNPNLYWYRQAAGRGLQLLFYSVGIGQISSEVPQNLSASRPQDRQFILSSKKLLLSDSGFYLCAWSVGTYGYTFGSGTRLTVV.

The chain couples TRBV20-1 to TRBJ1-4; 8 positions match TRBD1. Trimming took 0 bases from V and 15 from J; bases not matched to a gene: 3. The CDR3 spans 11 residues. Looked up from germline, CDR1 is DFQATT and CDR2 is SNEGSKA (reference sequence). This CDR3 reads CSARDRDRMFF. The CDR3 DNA reads TGCAGTGCTAGAGATAGGGACAGGATGTTTTTT.

The chain joins TRBV30 to TRBJ1-1; a possible D gene is TRBD1 (6 bases). Germline V CDR1 and CDR2: GTSNPN, SVGIG (reference sequence). V lost 0 bases, J lost 5 bases, and 13 bases lay in between. This CDR3 spans 14 amino acids. In DNA, the CDR3 is TGTGCCTGGAGTGTACAGCAGGGGATTACTGAAGCTTTCTTT. Its translation: CAWSVQQGITEAFF.

The chain couples TRBV6-5 to TRBJ1-2, with 7 positions matching TRBD1. Germline V CDR1 and CDR2: MNHEY, SVGAGI. V shed 8 bases, J shed 1 base, and the junction held 7 bases outside the gene matches. The CDR3 sequence is 14 residues long. For the CDR3, the DNA is TGTGCCAGCGCCAAGACAGGGCTTAACTATGGCTACACCTTC. Amino acids: CASAKTGLNYGYTF.

The V and J genes are TRBV28 and TRBJ1-5, with 8 bases aligning to TRBD1. V lost 6 bases and J lost 3; bases outside the gene matches: 7. The CDR3 loop spans 15 amino acids. Germline loops: CDR1 MDHEN, CDR2 SYDVKM. In DNA, the CDR3 is TGTGCCAGCAGACATCCGACAGGGGTCAATCAGCCCCAGCATTTT. Its protein is CASRHPTGVNQPQHF.

This sequence joins TRBV28 and TRBJ1-5, with TRBD1 matching 7 bases. The junction had 6 bases not matched to a gene; V was cut back by 3 bases and J by 4 bases. The germline CDR1 and CDR2 sequences are MDHEN and SYDVKM. This CDR3 has 15 residues. The CDR3 protein is CASSLPGTANQPQHF. In DNA form, the CDR3 reads TGTGCCAGCAGTTTGCCTGGGACAGCTAATCAGCCCCAGCATTTT.

The rearrangement uses TRBV30 and TRBJ1-1; a weak D match, TRBD1 (5 bases). CDR3 length: 12 residues. The V gene lost 5 bases and the J gene lost 1 base, with 8 bases spanning the gap. Germline V CDR1 and CDR2: GTSNPN, SVGIG (reference sequence). The chain's CDR3 is CAWETGNTEAFF. CDR3 nucleotides: TGTGCCTGGGAAACAGGGAACACTGAAGCTTTCTTT.

V and J are TRBV4-1 and TRBJ2-3, with TRBD1 matching 8 bases. The CDR3 covers 16 residues. Germline CDR1 MGHRA, CDR2 YSYEKL. J gave up 4 bases and V 1 base, and 7 bases lay outside the gene matches. CDR3 nucleotides: TGCGCCAGCAGCCAAGTTAGGGGACAGGCCGCAGATACGCAGTATTTT. Translating gives CASSQVRGQAADTQYF.

This chain joins TRBV7-8 and TRBJ1-3; D uncertain. Germline CDR1 and CDR2: SGHVS and FQNEAQ. Trimming took 3 bases from V and 0 from J, leaving 12 bases between them. This CDR3 has 16 residues. CDR3 region: CASSFGEPFSGNTIYF. CDR3 bases: TGTGCCAGCAGCTTTGGGGAGCCATTCTCTGGAAACACCATATATTTT.

The V and J genes are TRBV12-5 and TRBJ1-5; maybe TRBD1 (6 bases). Per the germline V gene, CDR1 is LGHNT and CDR2 is FRNRAP. The V and J ends lost 5 bases and 7 bases respectively, with 15 bases between them. The CDR3 contains 14 residues. DNA of the CDR3: TGTGCTAGTGGTCTCGATCAGGGGTTCCAGCCCCAGCATTTT. Translating it yields CASGLDQGFQPQHF.

V usage is TRBV18 and J usage is TRBJ2-1; 9 bases align to TRBD2. Germline values: CDR1 KGHSH, CDR2 LQKENI. V was clipped by 2 bases and J by 16 bases; unmatched bases: 9. The CDR3 spans 13 residues. The CDR3 sequence: CASSPDMGTSLFF. The CDR3 DNA reads as TGTGCCAGCTCACCAGATATGGGGACTAGCTTATTCTTC.

The chain uses TRBV7-2 and TRBJ2-3, with 10 nucleotides matching TRBD2. The CDR3 is 18 residues long. Unmatched junction bases numbered 9, after V lost 0 bases and J lost 3 bases. Germline CDR1 SGHTA, CDR2 FQGNSA. The CDR3 DNA sequence: TGTGCCAGCAGCTTAGCGCTAATCAGCGGGGGGGTAACAGATACGCAGTATTTT. This translates into CASSLALISGGVTDTQYF. Full variable domain (outside the CDR3, taken from reference TRBV7-2 and TRBJ2-3): GAGVSQSPSNKVTEKGKDVELRCDPISGHTALYWYRQSLGQGLEFLIYFQGNSAPDKSGLPSDRFSAERTGGSVSTLTIQRTQQEDSAVYLCASSLALISGGVTDTQYFGPGTRLTVL.

The chain couples TRBV7-9 to TRBJ1-1, with 11 bases lining up with TRBD1. Trimming took 4 bases from V and 6 from J; bases not matched to a gene: 7. Germline V gene data show CDR1 as SEHNR and CDR2 as FQNEAQ (reference sequence). The CDR3 is 15 amino acids. CDR3 in DNA: TGTGCCAGCAGCTCAGGACAGGGGGCGAGGGCTGAAGCTTTCTTT. This gives the protein CASSSGQGARAEAFF. The full variable domain, rest sourced from reference TRBV7-9 and TRBJ1-1, is DTGVSQNPRHKITKRGQNVTFRCDPISEHNRLYWYRQTLGQGPEFLTYFQNEAQLEKSRLLSDRFSAERPKGSFSTLEIQRTEQGDSAMYLCASSSGQGARAEAFFGQGTRLTVV.

The V call is TRBV6-2 or TRBV6-3, the J call TRBJ2-5; perhaps TRBD2 as D (5 bases). This CDR3 has 15 amino acids. Germline loops: CDR1 MNHEY, CDR2 SVGEGT. Between the trimmed V and J ends, which lost 2 bases and 2 bases, there was a span of 12 bases. CDR3 in amino acids: CASSYSRPGQETQYF. DNA for the CDR3: TGTGCCAGCAGTTACAGTCGGCCGGGACAAGAGACCCAGTACTTC.

The chain carries TRBV19 and TRBJ2-5; 8 positions match TRBD1. This CDR3 contains 13 residues. V shed 11 bases, J shed 5 bases, and the junction held 10 bases outside the gene matches. The V gene's germline CDR1 is LNHDA and CDR2 SQIVND (reference sequence). DNA for the CDR3: TGTGCCGTAGGGACAGGAAAAGTGGAGACCCAGTACTTC. It translates to CAVGTGKVETQYF.

This clone was seen only once. The chain is built from TRBV28 and TRBJ2-2; D is uncertain. There are 15 residues in the CDR3. V shed 6 bases and J shed 5 bases, with 16 bases lying between them. Looked up from germline, CDR1 is MDHEN and CDR2 is SYDVKM. As DNA, the CDR3 is TGTGCCAGCAGATCATCCCCGGCCCGAACCGGGGAGCTGTTTTTT. Translated: CASRSSPARTGELFF.

The sample holds many counts of this clone. The chain employs TRBV19 and TRBJ2-7; TRBD1 or TRBD2 may be the D gene (5 bases each). Trimming took 4 bases from V and 0 from J, leaving 10 bases between them. The CDR3 has 14 residues. CDR1 is LNHDA, CDR2 SQIVND, per germline (reference sequence). CDR3 DNA sequence: TGTGCCAGTAGTACGAGGGACGGCTCCTACGAGCAGTACTTC. Its protein product is CASSTRDGSYEQYF.

This chain connects TRBV5-4 to TRBJ1-5; unclear D gene. Germline assignment: CDR1 SGHNT and CDR2 YYREEE (reference sequence). The V end lost 0 bases, the J end lost 4 bases, and 8 bases lay between the germline ends. The CDR3 runs to 14 residues. The CDR3 DNA is TGTGCCAGCAGCTTGGACGGGTTAAATCAGCCCCAGCATTTT. It codes for CASSLDGLNQPQHF. Variable domain in full (rest from reference TRBV5-4 and TRBJ1-5): ETGVTQSPTHLIKTRGQQVTLRCSSQSGHNTVSWYQQALGQGPQFIFQYYREEENGRGNFPPRFSGLQFPNYSSELNVNALELDDSALYLCASSLDGLNQPQHFGDGTRLSIL.

The genes are TRBV6-5 and TRBJ1-1; 10 nucleotides match TRBD1. The CDR3 is made up of 14 amino acids. V gave up 2 bases and J gave up 9 bases; unmatched junction bases: 6. Germline V gene lookup returns CDR1 MNHEY and CDR2 SVGAGI. The CDR3 region is CASSYLDRGSKAFF. The CDR3, as DNA: TGTGCCAGCAGTTACCTGGACAGGGGGAGTAAAGCTTTCTTT.

The chain carries TRBV3-1 (or the pseudogene TRBV3-2) and TRBJ2-1; 8 nucleotides match TRBD2. Germline assignment: CDR1 LGHDT and CDR2 YNNKEL (reference sequence). The V segment lost 3 bases and the J segment 0 bases; nucleotides outside the gene matches: 10. The length of the CDR3 is 18 residues. The CDR3 is CASSQLAGPRSSYNEQFF. Written as DNA, the CDR3 is TGTGCCAGCAGCCAGTTAGCGGGACCCCGGAGCTCCTACAATGAGCAGTTCTTC.

The DNA of the CDR3 is TGTGCCAGCAGTTCAACGGTACCGAACACCGGGGAGCTGTTTTTT. Encoded protein: CASSSTVPNTGELFF. The rearrangement joins TRBV28 to TRBJ2-2; no clear D gene. Between the trimmed V and J ends, which lost 4 bases and 0 bases, there was a span of 9 bases. The V gene's germline CDR1 is MDHEN and CDR2 SYDVKM. CDR3 length equals 15 residues.